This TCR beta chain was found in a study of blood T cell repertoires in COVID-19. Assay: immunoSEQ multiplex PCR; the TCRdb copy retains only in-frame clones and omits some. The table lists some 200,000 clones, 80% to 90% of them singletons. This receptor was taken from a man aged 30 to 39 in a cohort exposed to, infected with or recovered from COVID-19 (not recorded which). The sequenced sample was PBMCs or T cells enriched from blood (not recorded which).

DNA for the CDR3: TGTGCCAGCAGCTCACGCTTGGCCTCAAATGAGCAGTTCTTC. This encodes CASSSRLASNEQFF. This chain uses TRBV5-6 with TRBJ2-1; D gene unclear. Per germline, CDR1 SGHDT and CDR2 YYEEEE. V was clipped by 3 bases and J by 7 bases, with 14 bases between them. The CDR3 length is 14 residues.